Sequencing of this TCR beta chain was carried out in a study of blood T cell repertoires in COVID-19. The wider study: Sites in the United States, Italy and Spain provided acute and convalescent COVID-19 samples.

CDR3 length equals 16 residues. V lost 3 bases, J lost 1 base, and 13 bases lay in between. CDR1 is LGHNT, CDR2 FRNRAP, per germline. Source study methods: Cell counts per sample came from amplifying reference gene primers. The protocol was immunoSEQ multiplex PCR, while the TCRdb copy is restricted to in-frame clones and leaves out a portion. V, J and clone size reflect that table, while D and trimming were determined from the DNA. The sample has some 360,000 clones, roughly 89% seen once. Followed over time, Seattle patients had been enrolled while infection was active. Sequenced input: peripheral blood. The genes are TRBV12-5 and TRBJ1-5, with a possible D match to TRBD1 (5 bases). The clonotype originates from a woman aged 55-70 years with COVID-19, enrolled during active disease. In DNA, the CDR3 is TGTGCTAGTGGTTTCGCTCAGGGCAGAAGCAATCAGCCCCAGCATTTT. Its translation: CASGFAQGRSNQPQHF.